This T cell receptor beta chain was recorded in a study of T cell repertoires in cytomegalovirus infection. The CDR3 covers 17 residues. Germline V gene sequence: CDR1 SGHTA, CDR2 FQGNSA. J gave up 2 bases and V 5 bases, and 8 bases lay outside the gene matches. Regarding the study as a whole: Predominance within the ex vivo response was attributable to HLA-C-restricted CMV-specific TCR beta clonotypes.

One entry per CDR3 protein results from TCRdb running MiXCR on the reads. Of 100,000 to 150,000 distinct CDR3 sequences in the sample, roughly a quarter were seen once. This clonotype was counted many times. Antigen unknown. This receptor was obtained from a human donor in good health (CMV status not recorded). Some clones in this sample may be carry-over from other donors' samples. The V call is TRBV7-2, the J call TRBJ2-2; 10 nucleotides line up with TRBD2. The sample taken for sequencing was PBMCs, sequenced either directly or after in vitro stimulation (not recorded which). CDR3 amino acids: CASSKLAGWFNTGELFF. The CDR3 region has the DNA TGTGCCAGCAGCAAACTAGCGGGATGGTTTAACACCGGGGAGCTGTTTTTT. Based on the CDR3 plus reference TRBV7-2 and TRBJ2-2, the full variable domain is GAGVSQSPSNKVTEKGKDVELRCDPISGHTALYWYRQSLGQGLEFLIYFQGNSAPDKSGLPSDRFSAERTGGSVSTLTIQRTQQEDSAVYLCASSKLAGWFNTGELFFGEGSRLTVL.